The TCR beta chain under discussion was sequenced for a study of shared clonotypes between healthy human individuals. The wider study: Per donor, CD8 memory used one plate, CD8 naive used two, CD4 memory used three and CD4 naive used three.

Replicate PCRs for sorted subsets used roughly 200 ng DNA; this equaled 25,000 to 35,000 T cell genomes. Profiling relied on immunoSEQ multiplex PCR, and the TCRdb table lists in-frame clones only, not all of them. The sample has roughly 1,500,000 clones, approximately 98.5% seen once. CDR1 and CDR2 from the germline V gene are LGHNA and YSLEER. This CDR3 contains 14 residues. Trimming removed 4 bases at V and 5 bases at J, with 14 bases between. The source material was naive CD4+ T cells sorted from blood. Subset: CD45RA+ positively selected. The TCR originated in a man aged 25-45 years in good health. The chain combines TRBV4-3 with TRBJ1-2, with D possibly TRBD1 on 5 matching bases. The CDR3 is CASSRVGEGYGYTF. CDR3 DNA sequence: TGCGCCAGCAGCCGCGTAGGGGAGGGGTATGGCTACACCTTC.